The clone carrying this T cell receptor (beta chain) was seen a handful of times. This specimen comes from a study of CD8 T cells in ankylosing spondylitis. TCRdb used MiXCR to reprocess the 5' RACE reads, holding one entry per CDR3 protein. The sample lists 250,000 to 400,000 distinct CDR3 sequences, around a tenth occurring once. J was trimmed by 4 bases and V by 3 bases; bases with no gene match: 8. The CDR3 has 17 residues. CDR1 and CDR2 from the germline V gene are SGHAT and FQNNGV. Source material: blood, either unsorted or a sorted T cell fraction (not recorded which). The sequence derives from a female donor with ankylosing spondylitis or in good health (not recorded which). The V gene is TRBV11-2, the J gene TRBJ2-7; 14 bases align to TRBD2. The CDR3 coding sequence is TGTGCCAGCAGCTTCTCTCGACTAGCGGGAGGGCCGTACGAGCAGTACTTC. It encodes CASSFSRLAGGPYEQYF.